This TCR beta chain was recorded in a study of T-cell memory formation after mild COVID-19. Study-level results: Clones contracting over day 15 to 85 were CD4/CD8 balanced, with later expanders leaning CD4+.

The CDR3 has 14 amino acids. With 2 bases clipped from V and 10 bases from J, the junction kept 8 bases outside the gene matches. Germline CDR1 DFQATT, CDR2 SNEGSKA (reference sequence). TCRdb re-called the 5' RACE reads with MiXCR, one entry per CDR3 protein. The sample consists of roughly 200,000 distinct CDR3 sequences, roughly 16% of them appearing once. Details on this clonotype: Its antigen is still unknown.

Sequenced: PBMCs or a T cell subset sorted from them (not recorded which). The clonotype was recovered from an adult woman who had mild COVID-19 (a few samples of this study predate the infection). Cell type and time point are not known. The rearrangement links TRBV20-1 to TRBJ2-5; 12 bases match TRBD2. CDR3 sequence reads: CSARLTSGRSYQYF. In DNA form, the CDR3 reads TGCAGTGCTAGATTGACTAGCGGGAGAAGTTACCAGTACTTC.